One TCR beta chain is described in this entry. These data come from a study of blood T cell repertoires in COVID-19. Study-wide context: Acute and convalescent COVID-19 samples came from the United States, Italy and Spain. Nucleic acid was either cDNA or gDNA, and it came from T cells, B-cell-depleted T cells, or PBMCs.

The germline gives CDR1 SGHRS, CDR2 YFSETQ. The CDR3 is made up of 17 amino acids. V was shortened by 2 bases and J by 2 bases, with 14 bases between the two germline ends. TCRdb's copy holds only in-frame clones and misses some; the assay was immunoSEQ multiplex PCR. The table shows about 260,000 clones, with 84% occurring only once. The chain links TRBV5-1 to TRBJ2-6, with D maybe TRBD1 (6 bases). The sequencing sample was made of peripheral blood. The TCR sequence derives from a human donor in a cohort sampled during active COVID-19. In DNA form, the CDR3 reads TGCGCCAGCAGCTTACTGGCAGGGGACGCTGGGGCCAACGTCCTGACTTTC. Protein product: CASSLLAGDAGANVLTF.